The clone carrying this T cell receptor (beta chain) was observed a few times. Its antigen is as yet unknown. This CDR3 has 15 residues. Germline V gives CDR1 SGDLS, CDR2 YYNGEE. V lost 3 bases, J lost 13 bases, and 11 bases stayed unmatched. These data are taken from a study of cytomegalovirus exposure and HLA in healthy donors. Regarding the study as a whole: Presence/absence analyses took donor sequencing depth as roughly uniform. Researchers counted around 150 TCR beta chains as cytomegalovirus-associated. TCR beta sequences reportedly predicted most subjects' HLA-A and HLA-B alleles accurately.

This PCR relied on a set of 60 Vbeta primers and 13 Jbeta primers. Profiling relied on immunoSEQ multiplex PCR, and the TCRdb table lists in-frame clones only, not all of them. The sample includes 50,000 or so clones, 65% to 80% of them seen just once. This rearrangement joins TRBV9 to TRBJ1-6, with 9 bases aligning to TRBD1. The sequencing sample was made of PBMCs. The TCR originated in a woman aged 45-65 years in good health and CMV-seronegative. CDR3 nucleotide sequence: TGTGCCAGCAGCGGGACGGGACAGGGTCTTTTTCCCCTCCACTTT. This sequence encodes CASSGTGQGLFPLHF.